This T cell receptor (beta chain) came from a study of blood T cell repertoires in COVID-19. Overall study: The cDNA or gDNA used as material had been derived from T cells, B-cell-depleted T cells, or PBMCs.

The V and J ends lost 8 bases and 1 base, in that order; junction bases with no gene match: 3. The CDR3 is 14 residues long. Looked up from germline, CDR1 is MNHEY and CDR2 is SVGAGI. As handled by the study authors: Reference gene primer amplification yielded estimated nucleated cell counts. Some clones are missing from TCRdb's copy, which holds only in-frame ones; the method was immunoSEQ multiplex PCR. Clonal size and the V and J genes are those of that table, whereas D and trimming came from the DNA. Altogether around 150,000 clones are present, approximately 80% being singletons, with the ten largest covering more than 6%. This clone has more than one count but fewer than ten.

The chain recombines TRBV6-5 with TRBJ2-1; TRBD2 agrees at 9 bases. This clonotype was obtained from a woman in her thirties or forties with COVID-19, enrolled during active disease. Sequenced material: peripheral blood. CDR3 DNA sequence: TGTGCCAGCCAAGCGGGAGGATCCTACAATGAGCAGTTCTTC. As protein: CASQAGGSYNEQFF.